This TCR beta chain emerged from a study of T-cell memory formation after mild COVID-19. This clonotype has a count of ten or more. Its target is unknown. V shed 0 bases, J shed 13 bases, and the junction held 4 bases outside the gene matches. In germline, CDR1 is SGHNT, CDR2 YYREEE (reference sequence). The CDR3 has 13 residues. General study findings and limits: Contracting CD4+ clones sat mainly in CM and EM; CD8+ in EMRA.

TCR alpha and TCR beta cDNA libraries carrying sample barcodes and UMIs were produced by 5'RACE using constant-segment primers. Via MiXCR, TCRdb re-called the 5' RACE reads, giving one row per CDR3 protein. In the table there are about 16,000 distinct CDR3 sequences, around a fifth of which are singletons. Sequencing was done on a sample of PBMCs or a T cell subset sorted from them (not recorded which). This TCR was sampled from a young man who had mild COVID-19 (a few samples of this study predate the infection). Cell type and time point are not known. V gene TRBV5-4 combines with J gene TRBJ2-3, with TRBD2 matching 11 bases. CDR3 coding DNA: TGTGCCAGCAGCTTGGAGGGACTAGCGGTGGAGTATTTT. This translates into CASSLEGLAVEYF.